This TCR beta chain was recorded in a study of cytomegalovirus exposure and HLA in healthy donors. Whole-study results and caveats: A further, later analysis showed that HLA-associated TCR beta chains (compared with equally common others) were more clonally expanded. The study flagged some 170 TCR beta chains as cytomegalovirus-associated.

Germline CDR1 SGDLS, CDR2 YYNGEE. CDR3 size: 16 residues. V was shortened by 2 bases and J by 7 bases, with 18 bases between the two germline ends. Details on this clone: Antigen specificity is unknown.

PCR used 60 Vbeta primers and 13 Jbeta primers. Produced via immunoSEQ multiplex PCR; TCRdb's table is partial and in-frame only. The repertoire consists of under 200,000 clones, with 70% to 90% occurring once and the leading ten covering 0.25% to 0.4%. Donors likely had unrecorded immune exposures despite being nominally healthy when sampled. Sequenced input: PBMCs. The receptor's source is a woman in her twenties or thirties in good health and CMV-seronegative. This chain connects TRBV9 to TRBJ1-4, with D possibly TRBD1 on 6 matching bases. In DNA, the CDR3 is TGTGCCAGCAGCGTCCACGGGGGGGGCTCACCTGAAAAACTGTTTTTT. Residues: CASSVHGGGSPEKLFF.